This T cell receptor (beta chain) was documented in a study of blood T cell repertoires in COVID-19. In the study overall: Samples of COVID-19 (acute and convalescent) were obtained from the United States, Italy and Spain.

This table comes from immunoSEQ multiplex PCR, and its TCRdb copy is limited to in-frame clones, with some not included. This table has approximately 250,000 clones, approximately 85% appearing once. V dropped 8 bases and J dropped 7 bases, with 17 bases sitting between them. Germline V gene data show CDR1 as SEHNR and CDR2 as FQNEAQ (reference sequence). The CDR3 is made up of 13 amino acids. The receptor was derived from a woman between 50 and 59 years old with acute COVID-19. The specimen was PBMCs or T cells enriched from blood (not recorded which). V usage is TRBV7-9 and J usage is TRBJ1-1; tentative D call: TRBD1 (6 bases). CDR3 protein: CASGGGDKDEAFF. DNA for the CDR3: TGTGCCAGCGGAGGGGGGGATAAGGATGAAGCTTTCTTT.